This TCR beta chain was profiled in a study of T cells in Graves' hyperthyroidism and ophthalmopathy (dated by TCRdb to between 2018 and 2021). About the full investigation: Peripheral blood samples were taken at initial diagnosis, before any treatment was given. TCR V-J signatures able to tell the groups apart were searched for in a discovery cohort of approximately 95 patients, of whom more than 40 had Graves' ophthalmopathy and 55 to 65 had stable Graves' hyperthyroidism. Prospective prediction of ophthalmopathy was tested in an independent validation cohort of 18 to 20 hyperthyroidism patients and 17 patients who later progressed to ophthalmopathy. The roughly 91 discovery patients were randomly divided into training and test sets at a 7:3 ratio. Thyroid tissue and blood T-cell repertoires from several Graves' hyperthyroidism patients were also compared in the study. After sampling, hyperthyroidism patients received methimazole starting at 30 mg daily, and ophthalmopathy patients received high-dose intravenous methylprednisolone. According to the paper, TCR Vbeta CDR3 sequencing was carried out on over 130 peripheral blood samples, which came from 40 to 45 ophthalmopathy, about 75 hyperthyroidism and roughly 17 progressor patients.

TCR beta CDR3 regions were amplified from RNA transcripts. A first-round RT-PCR of the TCR CDR3 used the HTBI primer set with the Qiagen OneStep RT-PCR kit. The libraries were constructed in a second round of multiplex PCR and then size-selected and purified. Paired-end sequencing of the libraries was performed with 100 bp reads on an Illumina HiSeq2000. On the study's bioinformatics: SOAPnuke was used to process the raw data, with reads discarded if the reads contained adapters or uncalled bases, had a mean Phred below 15, or lacked an exact constant-primer or identifier match. COPE v1.2.5 was used to merge the high-quality paired reads, and each unique nucleotide sequence was defined as a clonotype. Clonotypes were aligned to IMGT TRBV, TRBD and TRBJ reference segments using MiTCR v1.1. Analysis was restricted to V-J combinations with a frequency above 0.0001, which covered 99% to 99.2% of repertoires. The TCS score was defined as F50 (clonal expansion) divided by E x V (chaos), with BLOSUM62-based TCRdist calculated between CDR3 peptides within each V-J. Welch's t-statistics and random forest reduced roughly 530 V-J features to 10 to 15, which were used in a naive Bayes classifier (R e1071). TCRdb reran the public reads through fastp at Q25 and MiXCR, keeping productive beta chains. One record per CDR3 amino acid sequence lists the most common genes and DNA. The V and J calls come from TCRdb's annotation, not from the publication. In all, the sample holds about 360,000 distinct CDR3 sequences, and 20% to 30% of those were seen once. The biggest ten clones account for roughly 80% of the sample.

Of note for this clonotype: Its antigen remains unidentified. This may stem from a read error, because a much larger clone lies one nucleotide away.

Study-wide findings and limitations: A model built on a 13 V-J signature distinguished ophthalmopathy from stable hyperthyroidism, reaching 85% to 90% sensitivity and 81% to 83% specificity in cross-validation and 80%/75% in testing. Blood samples also contained most of the expanded thyroid clonotypes (frequency above 0.001), which suggests that blood repertoires may reflect thyroid immune responses. Sample size was not statistically predetermined, and investigators were not blinded to group allocation. In validation, the model predicted progression to ophthalmopathy a median of about 6.5 months before onset, with 70% to 71% sensitivity and 72.22% specificity.

Stable Graves' hyperthyroidism was defined as the absence of progression to ophthalmopathy over 18 months of follow-up. Hyperthyroidism patients were aged 18 to 65 years and newly diagnosed, with disease duration of less than 2 months. The study excluded patients with uncontrolled infections, other autoimmune diseases, pregnancy or lactation. Diagnoses relied on clinical symptoms, serum thyroxine and TRAb, thyroid ultrasound and orbital computed tomography. PBMCs were isolated from more than 9 ml of fresh peripheral blood by Ficoll-Paque density gradient centrifugation. Total RNA was extracted using Trizol reagent, and RNA quality was assessed on an Agilent 2100 Bioanalyzer. CDR3 length: 17 amino acids, cysteine to phenylalanine. The kept DNA is CDR3 alone, 51 bases in frame from the first base. CDR1 and CDR2, looked up from the germline V gene, are SGHVS and FQNEAQ.

This TCR was sampled from a man aged 50 to 59 with Graves' hyperthyroidism. The chain employs TRBV7-8 and TRBJ1-2, and 7 junction bases match TRBD1. The sequencing sample was made of blood. The CDR3 has the sequence CANSLGQTGPAGYGYTF. In nucleotides, the sequence is TGTGCCAACAGCCTAGGCCAGACAGGGCCCGCCGGCTATGGCTACACCTTC.